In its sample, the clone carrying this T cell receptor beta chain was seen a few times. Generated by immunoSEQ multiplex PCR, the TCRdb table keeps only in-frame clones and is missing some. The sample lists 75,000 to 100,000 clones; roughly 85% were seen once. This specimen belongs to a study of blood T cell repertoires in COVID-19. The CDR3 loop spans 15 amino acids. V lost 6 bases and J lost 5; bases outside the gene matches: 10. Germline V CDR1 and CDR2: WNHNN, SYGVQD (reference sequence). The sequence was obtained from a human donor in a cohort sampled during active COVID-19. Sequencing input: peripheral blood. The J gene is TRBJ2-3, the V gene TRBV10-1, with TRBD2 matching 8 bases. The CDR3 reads CASSLGLEGQDTQYF. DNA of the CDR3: TGCGCCAGCAGCCTGGGACTAGAGGGGCAAGATACGCAGTATTTT.